This T cell receptor (beta chain) derives from a study of Ad26.COV2.S vaccination and SARS-CoV-2 variants. Study at large: Vaccine-arm donor from the placebo-controlled COV1001 Ad26.COV2.S trial. The authors gave Ad26.COV2.S intramuscularly, either once or twice 56 days apart.

Specified treatment: some 19 received Ad26.COV2.S at low or high dose, single or two shots; five or six received placebo; per-sample allocation not given. Vaccine and placebo recipients were sampled on day 63 after the first injection. An Ad26 vector expressing Wuhan-strain SARS-CoV-2 spike served as the vaccine. The J segment lost 0 bases and the V segment lost 4 bases, leaving 6 bases of the junction unmatched. Germline CDR1 reads SEHNR; CDR2 reads FQNEAQ (reference sequence). The CDR3 has 17 residues. Sequencing was performed with immunoSEQ multiplex PCR; in TCRdb, only in-frame clones are kept and a portion is missing. The data hold about 350,000 clones, with about 87% observed a single time.

This sequence was found in a person between 18 and 59 years old who received the Ad26.COV2.S COVID-19 vaccine or a placebo. The chain carries TRBV7-9 and TRBJ2-6; 7 nucleotides match TRBD1. The sequences come from peripheral blood, collected in a trial of Ad26.COV2.S vaccine versus placebo. The CDR3 protein is CASSYRDSGSGANVLTF. CDR3 sequence (DNA): TGTGCCAGCAGCTACCGGGACAGCGGCTCTGGGGCCAACGTCCTGACTTTC.